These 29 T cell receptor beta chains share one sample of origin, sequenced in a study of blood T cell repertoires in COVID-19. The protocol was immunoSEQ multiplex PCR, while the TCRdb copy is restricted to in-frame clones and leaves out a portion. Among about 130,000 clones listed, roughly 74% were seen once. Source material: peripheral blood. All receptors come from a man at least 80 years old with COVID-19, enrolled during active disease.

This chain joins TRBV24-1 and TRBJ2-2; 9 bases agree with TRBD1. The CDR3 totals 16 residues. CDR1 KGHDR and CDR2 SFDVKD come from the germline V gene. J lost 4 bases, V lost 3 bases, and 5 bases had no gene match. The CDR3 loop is CATSDQGQGVTGELFF. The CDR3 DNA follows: TGTGCCACCAGTGATCAGGGACAGGGTGTCACCGGGGAGCTGTTTTTT.

The CDR3, as DNA: TGTGCCAGCAGTTACTGGCCCGGGTTAGCGGGAGATCATGAGCAGTTCTTC. This sequence encodes CASSYWPGLAGDHEQFF. The chain recombines TRBV6-2 or TRBV6-3 with TRBJ2-1; 9 bases are shared with TRBD2. This CDR3 has 17 residues. Germline assignment: CDR1 MNHEY and CDR2 SVGEGT. V shed 1 base, J shed 8 bases, and the junction held 12 bases outside the gene matches.

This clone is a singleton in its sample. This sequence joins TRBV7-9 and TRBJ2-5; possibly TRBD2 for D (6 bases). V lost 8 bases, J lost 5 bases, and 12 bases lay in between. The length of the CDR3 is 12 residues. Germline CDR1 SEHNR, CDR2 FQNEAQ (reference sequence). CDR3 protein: CASSGGGETQYF. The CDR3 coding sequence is TGTGCCAGCTCCGGGGGTGGGGAGACCCAGTACTTC.

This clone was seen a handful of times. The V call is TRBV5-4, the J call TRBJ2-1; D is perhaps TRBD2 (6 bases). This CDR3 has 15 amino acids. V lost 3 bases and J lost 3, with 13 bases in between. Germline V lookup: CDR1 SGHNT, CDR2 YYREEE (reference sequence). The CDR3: CASSYVSGDYNEQFF. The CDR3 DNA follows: TGTGCCAGCAGCTACGTTAGCGGAGACTACAATGAGCAGTTCTTC.

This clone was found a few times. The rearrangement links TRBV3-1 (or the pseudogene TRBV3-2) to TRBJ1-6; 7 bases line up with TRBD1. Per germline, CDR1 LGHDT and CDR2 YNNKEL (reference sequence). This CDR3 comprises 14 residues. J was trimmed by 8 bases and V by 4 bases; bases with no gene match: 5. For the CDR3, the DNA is TGTGCCAGCAGCCCGACAGGGTCGGATTCACCCCTCCACTTT. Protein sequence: CASSPTGSDSPLHF.

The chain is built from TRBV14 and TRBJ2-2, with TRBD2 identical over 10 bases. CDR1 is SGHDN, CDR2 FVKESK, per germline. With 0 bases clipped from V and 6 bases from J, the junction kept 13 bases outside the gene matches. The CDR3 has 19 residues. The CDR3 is CASSQEGLGASGRPGELFF. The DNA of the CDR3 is TGTGCCAGCAGCCAAGAAGGATTAGGAGCTAGCGGGAGACCCGGGGAGCTGTTTTTT. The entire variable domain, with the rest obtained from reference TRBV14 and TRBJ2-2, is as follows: EAGVTQFPSHSVIEKGQTVTLRCDPISGHDNLYWYRRVMGKEIKFLLHFVKESKQDESGMPNNRFLAERTGGTYSTLKVQPAELEDSGVYFCASSQEGLGASGRPGELFFGEGSRLTVL.

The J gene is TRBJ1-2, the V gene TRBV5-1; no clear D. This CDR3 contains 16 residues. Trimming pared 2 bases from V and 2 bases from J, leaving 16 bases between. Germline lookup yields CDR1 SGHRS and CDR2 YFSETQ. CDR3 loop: CASSFQAGYRNYGYTF. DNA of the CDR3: TGCGCCAGCAGCTTCCAGGCAGGTTATAGAAACTATGGCTACACCTTC.

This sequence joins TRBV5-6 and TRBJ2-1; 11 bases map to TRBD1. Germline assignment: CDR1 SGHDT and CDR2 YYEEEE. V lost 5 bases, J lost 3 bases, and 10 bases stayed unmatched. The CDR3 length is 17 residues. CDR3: CASRWTGGPKLYNEQFF. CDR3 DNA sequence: TGTGCCAGCAGATGGACAGGGGGCCCGAAACTCTACAATGAGCAGTTCTTC.

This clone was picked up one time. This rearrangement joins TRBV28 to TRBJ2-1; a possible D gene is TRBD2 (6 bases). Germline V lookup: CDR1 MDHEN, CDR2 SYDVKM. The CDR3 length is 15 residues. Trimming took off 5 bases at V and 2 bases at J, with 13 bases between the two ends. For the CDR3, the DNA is TGTGCCAGCAGTACATCTAGGAGGGCCTACAATGAGCAGTTCTTC. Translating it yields CASSTSRRAYNEQFF.

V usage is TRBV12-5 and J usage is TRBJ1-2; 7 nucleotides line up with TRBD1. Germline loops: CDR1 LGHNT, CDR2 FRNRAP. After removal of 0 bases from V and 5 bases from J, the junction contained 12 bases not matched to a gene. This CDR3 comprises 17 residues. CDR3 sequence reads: CASGLVTRQGVPYGYTF. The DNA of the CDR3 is TGTGCTAGTGGTTTGGTAACGAGACAGGGCGTTCCTTATGGCTACACCTTC.

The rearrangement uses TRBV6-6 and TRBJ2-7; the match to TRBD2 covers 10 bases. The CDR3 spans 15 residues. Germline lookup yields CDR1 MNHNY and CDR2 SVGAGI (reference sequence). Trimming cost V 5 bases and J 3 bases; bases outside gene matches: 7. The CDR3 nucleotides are TGTGCCAGCAGTAACCCTAGCGGGAGTGTCTACGAGCAGTACTTC. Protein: CASSNPSGSVYEQYF.

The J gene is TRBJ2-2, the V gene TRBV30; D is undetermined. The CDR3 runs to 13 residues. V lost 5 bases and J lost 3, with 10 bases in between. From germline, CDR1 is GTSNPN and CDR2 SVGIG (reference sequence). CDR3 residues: CAWAPVDTGELFF. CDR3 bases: TGTGCCTGGGCCCCAGTTGACACCGGGGAGCTGTTTTTT.

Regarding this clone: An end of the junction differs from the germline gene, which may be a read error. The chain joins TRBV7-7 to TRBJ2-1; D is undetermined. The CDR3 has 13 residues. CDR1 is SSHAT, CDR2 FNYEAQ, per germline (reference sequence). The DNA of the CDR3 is TGTGCTAGCAGCTTAGATCAGGACAATGAGCAGTTCTTC. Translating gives CASSLDQDNEQFF.

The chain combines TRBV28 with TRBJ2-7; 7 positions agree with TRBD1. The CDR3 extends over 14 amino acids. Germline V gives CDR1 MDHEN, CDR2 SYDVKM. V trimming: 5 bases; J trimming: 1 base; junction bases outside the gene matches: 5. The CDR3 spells CASSPQGRSYEQYF. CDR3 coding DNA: TGTGCCAGCAGTCCACAGGGGCGATCCTACGAGCAGTACTTC. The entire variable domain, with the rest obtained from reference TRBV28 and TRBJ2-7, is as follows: DVKVTQSSRYLVKRTGEKVFLECVQDMDHENMFWYRQDPGLGLRLIYFSYDVKMKEKGDIPEGYSVSREKKERFSLILESASTNQTSMYLCASSPQGRSYEQYFGPGTRLTVT.

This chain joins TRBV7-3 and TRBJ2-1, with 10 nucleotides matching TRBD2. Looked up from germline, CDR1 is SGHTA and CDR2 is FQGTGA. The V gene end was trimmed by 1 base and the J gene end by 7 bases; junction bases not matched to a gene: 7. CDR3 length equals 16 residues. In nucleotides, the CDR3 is TGTGCCAGCAGCTTAAGGCTAGCGGGAGTGGGGAATGAGCAGTTCTTC. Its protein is CASSLRLAGVGNEQFF.

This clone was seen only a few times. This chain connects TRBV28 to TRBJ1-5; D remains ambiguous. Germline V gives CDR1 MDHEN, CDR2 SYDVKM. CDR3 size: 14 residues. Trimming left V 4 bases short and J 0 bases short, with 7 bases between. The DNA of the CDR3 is TGTGCCAGCAGTTACAGCTATAGCAATCAGCCCCAGCATTTT. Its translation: CASSYSYSNQPQHF.

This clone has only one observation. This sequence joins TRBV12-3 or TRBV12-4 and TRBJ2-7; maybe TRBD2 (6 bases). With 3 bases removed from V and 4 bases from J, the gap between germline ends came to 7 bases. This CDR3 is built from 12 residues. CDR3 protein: CASSFGGYEQYF. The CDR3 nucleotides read TGTGCCAGCAGTTTTGGAGGGTACGAGCAGTACTTC.

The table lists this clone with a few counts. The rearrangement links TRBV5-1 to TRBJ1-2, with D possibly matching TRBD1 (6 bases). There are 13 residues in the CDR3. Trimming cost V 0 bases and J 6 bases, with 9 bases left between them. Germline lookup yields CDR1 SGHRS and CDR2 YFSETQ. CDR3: CASSLEQGNGYTF. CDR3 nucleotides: TGCGCCAGCAGCTTGGAACAGGGAAATGGCTACACCTTC.

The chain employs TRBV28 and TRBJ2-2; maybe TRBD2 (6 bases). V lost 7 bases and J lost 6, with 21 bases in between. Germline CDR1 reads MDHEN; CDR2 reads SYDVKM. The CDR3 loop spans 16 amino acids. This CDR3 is CASNLPWQGGAGELFF. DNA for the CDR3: TGTGCCAGCAACCTACCCTGGCAGGGCGGGGCCGGGGAGCTGTTTTTT.

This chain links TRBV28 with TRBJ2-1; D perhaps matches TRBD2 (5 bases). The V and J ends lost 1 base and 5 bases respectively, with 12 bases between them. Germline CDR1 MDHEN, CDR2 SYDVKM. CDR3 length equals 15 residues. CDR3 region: CASSLLSGNNNEQFF. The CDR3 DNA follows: TGTGCCAGCAGTTTATTGTCCGGGAACAACAATGAGCAGTTCTTC.

The CDR3: CASTRQGFTGELFF. The CDR3 DNA reads TGTGCCAGCACCCGACAGGGCTTCACCGGGGAGCTGTTTTTT. The chain combines TRBV2 with TRBJ2-2, with 7 bases fitting TRBD1. V shed 7 bases, J shed 4 bases, and the junction held 6 bases outside the gene matches. The CDR3 is made up of 14 amino acids. Germline values: CDR1 SNHLY, CDR2 FYNNEI.

This CDR3 reads CATAGQENSYEQYF. In nucleotides, the CDR3 is TGTGCCACCGCCGGACAGGAAAATAGCTACGAGCAGTACTTC. V usage is TRBV2 and J usage is TRBJ2-7; 7 positions agree with TRBD1. V dropped 10 bases and J dropped 3; count of bases not matched to a gene: 12. Germline V gene data show CDR1 as SNHLY and CDR2 as FYNNEI. The CDR3 contains 14 residues.

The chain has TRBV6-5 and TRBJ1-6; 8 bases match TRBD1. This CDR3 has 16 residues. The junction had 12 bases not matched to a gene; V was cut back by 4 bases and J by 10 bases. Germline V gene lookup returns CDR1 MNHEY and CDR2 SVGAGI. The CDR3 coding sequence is TGTGCCAGCAGTTTCCGGACAGGGAGGCGAGAGTCACCCCTCCACTTT. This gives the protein CASSFRTGRRESPLHF.

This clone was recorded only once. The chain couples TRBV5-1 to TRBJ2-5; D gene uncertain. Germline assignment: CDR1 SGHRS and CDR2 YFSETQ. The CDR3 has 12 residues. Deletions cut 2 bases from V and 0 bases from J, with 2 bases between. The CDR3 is CASSFNQETQYF. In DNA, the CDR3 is TGCGCCAGCAGCTTTAACCAAGAGACCCAGTACTTC.

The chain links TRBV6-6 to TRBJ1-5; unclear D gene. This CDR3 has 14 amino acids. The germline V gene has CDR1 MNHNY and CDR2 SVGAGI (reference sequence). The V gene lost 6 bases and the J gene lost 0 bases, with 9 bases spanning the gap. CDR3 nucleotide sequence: TGTGCCAGCAGCTCCGGGAGTAGCAATCAGCCCCAGCATTTT. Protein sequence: CASSSGSSNQPQHF.

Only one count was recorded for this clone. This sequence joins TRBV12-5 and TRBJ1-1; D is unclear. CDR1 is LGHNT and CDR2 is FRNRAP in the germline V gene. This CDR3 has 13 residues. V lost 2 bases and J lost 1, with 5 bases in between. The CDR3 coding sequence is TGTGCTAGTGGTTTGCGACAGAACACTGAAGCTTTCTTT. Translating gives CASGLRQNTEAFF.

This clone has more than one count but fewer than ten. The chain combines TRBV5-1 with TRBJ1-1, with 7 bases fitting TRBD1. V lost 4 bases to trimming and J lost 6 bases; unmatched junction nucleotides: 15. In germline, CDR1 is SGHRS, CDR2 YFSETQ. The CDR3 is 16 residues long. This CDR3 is CASSHGQVGGLAEAFF. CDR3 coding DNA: TGCGCCAGCAGCCACGGACAGGTAGGAGGATTGGCTGAAGCTTTCTTT.

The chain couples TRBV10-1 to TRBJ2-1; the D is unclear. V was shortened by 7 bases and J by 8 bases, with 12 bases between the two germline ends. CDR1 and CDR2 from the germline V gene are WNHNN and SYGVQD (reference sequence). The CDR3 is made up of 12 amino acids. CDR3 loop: CASIVQSDEQFF. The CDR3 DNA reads TGCGCCAGCATCGTCCAGAGCGATGAGCAGTTCTTC.

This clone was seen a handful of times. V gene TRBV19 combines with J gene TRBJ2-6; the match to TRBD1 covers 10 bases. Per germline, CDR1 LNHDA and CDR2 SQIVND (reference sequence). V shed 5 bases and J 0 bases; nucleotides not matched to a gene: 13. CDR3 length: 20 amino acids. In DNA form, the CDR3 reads TGTGCCAGTAGTGACATTGGGACAGGGGTTATCAACTCTGGGGCCAACGTCCTGACTTTC. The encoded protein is CASSDIGTGVINSGANVLTF.